This T cell receptor beta chain was found in a study of kidney transplant recipient with SARS-CoV-2 infection. Trimming took off 4 bases at V and 4 bases at J, with 22 bases between the two ends. Germline assignment: CDR1 LGHDT and CDR2 YNNKEL (reference sequence). The CDR3 extends over 17 amino acids. TCRdb re-called the reads with MiXCR, one entry per CDR3 protein. The sample carries 200,000 to 300,000 distinct CDR3 sequences, under 35% recorded once. This clonotype was recorded at least ten times. This receptor was obtained from a male patient aged 25-45 years who had COVID-19 and was a kidney transplant recipient. Some T cells may trace back to the graft donor. Here the sequenced sample was a blood sample, taken at baseline and between days 110 and 120 from a kidney transplant recipient. The chain has TRBV3-1 and TRBJ1-2; weak D call: TRBD1 (5 bases). Here the CDR3 reads CASSLKDTLRKTYGYTF. The CDR3 DNA sequence: TGTGCCAGCAGCCTTAAGGACACCCTTCGAAAGACCTATGGCTACACCTTC.